Listed here are 19 T cell receptor beta chains from one sample, sequenced in a study of T cells in women clearing cervical HPV infection. Some clones are missing from TCRdb's copy, which holds only in-frame ones; the method was immunoSEQ multiplex PCR. Recorded for this sample: about 24,000 clones. The sequencing sample was made of blood buffy coat. The receptors stem from a woman aged 18-70 years with a cervical HPV16 infection that either progressed to CIN3+ or cleared (not recorded which).

In regard to this clone: Sequencing ends 3 residues short of the CDR3 end; the germline J gene provides the rest. The chain joins TRBV9 to TRBJ2-3, with unresolved D. CDR3 length: 14 residues. Between the trimmed V and J ends, which lost 0 bases and 3 bases, there was a span of 8 bases. Germline values: CDR1 SGDLS, CDR2 YYNGEE. The CDR3 bases that were read are TGTGCCAGCAGCGTAGATGGCAGAACAGATACG. Encoded protein: CASSVDGRTDT. In full, the CDR3 reads CASSVDGRTDTQYF.

The CDR3 loop reads CAWNQGATEAFF. The DNA read from the CDR3 is TGTGCCTGGAACCAGGGGGCAACTGAA. This chain connects TRBV30 to TRBJ1-1, with 8 bases lining up with TRBD1. The read terminates 3 residues ahead of where the CDR3 ends, so the germline J gene completes it. Germline V lookup: CDR1 GTSNPN, CDR2 SVGIG (reference sequence). The CDR3 consists of 12 residues. V shed 4 bases, J shed 5 bases, and the junction held 3 bases outside the gene matches.

Points on this clone: The read stops 3 residues short of the end of the CDR3; the missing end is completed from the germline J gene. This chain links TRBV29-1 with TRBJ1-2; D possibly corresponds to TRBD1 (6 bases). CDR1 SQVTM and CDR2 ANQGSEA come from the germline V gene. The CDR3 is 13 residues long. The CDR3 region is CSSDRNESYDYTF. Incomplete CDR3 DNA: TGCAGCAGCGACAGGAACGAATCCTACGAC.

To note about this clone: The DNA ends 3 residues before the CDR3 does, and the rest of the CDR3 is filled in from the germline J gene. The rearrangement links TRBV14 to TRBJ2-2, with TRBD1 identical over 7 bases. The germline gives CDR1 SGHDN, CDR2 FVKESK. The CDR3 length is 16 residues. The chain's CDR3 is CASSRDRVRPGSPLFF. The part of the CDR3 DNA that was read is TGTGCCAGCAGCCGCGACAGGGTAAGACCTGGTTCACCG.

CDR3 in amino acids: CAINDRNWKGYEQYF. CDR3 bases read: TGTGCCATCAATGACAGGAACTGGAAGGGCTACGAG. The V gene is TRBV10-3, the J gene TRBJ2-7, with a tentative D call TRBD1 (6 bases). The read falls 3 residues short of the CDR3 end, and the missing part is taken from the germline J gene. Between the trimmed V and J ends, which lost 7 bases and 3 bases, there was a span of 19 bases. Germline V gives CDR1 ENHRY, CDR2 SYGVKD. This CDR3 is built from 15 residues.

Concerning this clone itself: The read gets to within 3 residues of the CDR3 end, and the germline J gene fills in the rest. The chain couples TRBV5-6 to TRBJ2-5; D is unresolved. In germline, CDR1 is SGHDT, CDR2 YYEEEE. The CDR3 runs 13 residues. V dropped 0 bases and J dropped 5 bases, with 8 bases sitting between them. The CDR3 sequence is CASSLGGPETQYF. The CDR3 bases that were read are TGTGCCAGCAGCTTGGGTGGGCCGGAGACC.

According to its frequency, this clone is medium-sized. The CDR3 reads CASSLREHPSYEQYF. CDR3 DNA, as far as it was read: TGTGCCAGTAGTCTCAGGGAACACCCTTCCTACGAG. This rearrangement joins TRBV19 to TRBJ2-7; a possible D gene is TRBD1 (5 bases). The sequenced fragment ends 3 residues before the CDR3 boundary, so the rest is inferred from the germline J gene. CDR3 length equals 15 residues. Germline V gives CDR1 LNHDA, CDR2 SQIVND (reference sequence). Trimming pared 5 bases from V and 1 base from J, leaving 15 bases between.

In regard to this clone: The read ends 3 residues early relative to the CDR3; the germline J gene fills the gap. The chain is built from TRBV12-3 or TRBV12-4 and TRBJ1-5; 7 bases are a match to TRBD1. V was clipped by 7 bases and J by 2 bases; unmatched bases: 5. There are 14 residues in the CDR3. CDR3 bases read: TGTGCCAGCAACGCCGGGACAGGCAATCAGCCC. Translated: CASNAGTGNQP. The entire CDR3 is CASNAGTGNQPQHF.

About this clone itself: The read terminates 3 residues ahead of where the CDR3 ends, so the germline J gene completes it. The chain combines TRBV5-1 with TRBJ2-2; D unclear. This CDR3 is 14 amino acids long. From germline, CDR1 is SGHRS and CDR2 YFSETQ. Incomplete CDR3 DNA: TGCGCCAGCAGCTTGGGACATGGTAATGAAAAG. This translates into CASSLGHGNEK. The CDR3 in full is CASSLGHGNEKLFF.

Remarks on this clone: Read sequence stops 3 residues before the CDR3 end, and the germline J gene provides the missing end. J is TRBJ1-2 and V is TRBV10-2; D may be TRBD1 (6 bases). Germline V gene lookup returns CDR1 WSHSY and CDR2 SAAADI. This CDR3 is built from 15 residues. V lost 4 bases and J 1 base, leaving 13 bases between the germline ends. The sequenced CDR3 bases are TGCGCCAGCAGTGGGGTGACAGGAGATAACTATGGC. As protein: CASSGVTGDNYG. Given in full, the CDR3 is CASSGVTGDNYGYTF.

The DNA read from the CDR3 is TGTGCCAGTAGTATCCGGACAGGACGATCCTACGAG. This codes for CASSIRTGRSYE. The complete CDR3 sequence is CASSIRTGRSYEQYF. The chain couples TRBV19 to TRBJ2-7; 7 bases line up with TRBD1. The CDR3 extends 3 residues past the end of the read, so its final part is completed from the germline J gene. Losses at the gene ends were 3 bases for V and 1 base for J; bases not matched to a gene: 6. The germline V gene has CDR1 LNHDA and CDR2 SQIVND (reference sequence). The CDR3 is 15 residues long.

Notes on this clone: The read ends 3 residues shy of where the CDR3 ends; the end is completed using the germline J gene. The gene calls are TRBV11-2 and TRBJ2-1; TRBD2 aligns across 7 bases. Germline CDR1 is SGHAT and CDR2 is FQNNGV. V shed 5 bases, J shed 7 bases, and the junction held 5 bases outside the gene matches. This CDR3 is 13 amino acids long. Partial CDR3 DNA: TGTGCCAGCAGCCCTGTGGGGGGGAATGAG. Translating it yields CASSPVGGNE. The entire CDR3 protein is CASSPVGGNEQFF.

Concerning this clone: From the germline J gene comes the end of the CDR3, since the read stops 3 residues before it. The V call is TRBV5-1, the J call TRBJ2-1; 13 bases agree with TRBD2. The ends lost 9 bases at V and 2 bases at J; junction bases unmatched: 8. CDR3 length equals 16 residues. Germline CDR1 is SGHRS and CDR2 is YFSETQ. Incomplete CDR3 DNA: TGCGCCACCCAGACTAGCGGGGGGCCTACCTACAATGAG. Amino acids: CATQTSGGPTYNE. The CDR3 as a whole reads CATQTSGGPTYNEQFF.

A note on this clone: The DNA ends 3 residues before the CDR3 does, and the rest of the CDR3 is filled in from the germline J gene. The chain recombines TRBV25-1 with TRBJ2-3, with 14 bases aligning to TRBD2. The J segment lost 4 bases and the V segment lost 3 bases, leaving 12 bases of the junction unmatched. CDR3 length equals 19 residues. From germline, CDR1 is MGHDK and CDR2 SYGVNS. The CDR3 region is CASSDPPGTSGRFADTQYF. The CDR3 bases that were read are TGTGCCAGCAGTGACCCGCCTGGGACTAGCGGGAGATTCGCAGATACG.

Points on this clone: The CDR3 end lies 3 residues beyond the end of the read and is filled in from the germline J gene. The V call is TRBV2, the J call TRBJ1-6; D call uncertain. The CDR3 has 14 amino acids. Looked up from germline, CDR1 is SNHLY and CDR2 is FYNNEI. Deletions cut 2 bases from V and 7 bases from J, with 9 bases between. The sequenced CDR3 bases are TGTGCCAGCAGTGAACTGGGCTCGAATTCACCC. This encodes CASSELGSNSP. The CDR3 reads in full as CASSELGSNSPLHF. The full variable domain, its missing parts supplied by reference TRBV2 and TRBJ1-6, is EPEVTQTPSHQVTQMGQEVILRCVPISNHLYFYWYRQILGQKVEFLVSFYNNEISEKSEIFDDQFSVERPDGSNFTLKIRSTKLEDSAMYFCASSELGSNSPLHFGNGTRLTVT.

As for this clone: The read comes to an end 3 residues before the CDR3 does, leaving the germline J gene to fill in the end. The J gene is TRBJ2-5, the V gene TRBV20-1; 8 nucleotides line up with TRBD2. The ends lost 3 bases at V and 5 bases at J; junction bases unmatched: 11. The germline gives CDR1 DFQATT, CDR2 SNEGSKA (reference sequence). CDR3 length: 15 amino acids. Incomplete CDR3 DNA: TGCAGTGCTAGCTGGCGGGAGGACCCTTGGGAGACC. Its translation: CSASWREDPWET. The full CDR3 reads CSASWREDPWETQYF.

As concerns this clone: The sequenced fragment ends 3 residues before the CDR3 boundary, so the rest is inferred from the germline J gene. This chain joins TRBV23-1 and TRBJ1-1, with D hard to call. TRBV23-1 is known as an ORF, though its function is uncertain. This CDR3 is 15 amino acids long. V was clipped by 6 bases and J by 4 bases, with 18 bases between them. CDR3: CASRPPWAQSTEAFF. The DNA read from the CDR3 is TGCGCCAGCAGACCCCCTTGGGCCCAAAGCACTGAA.

Concerning this clone itself: Read sequence stops 3 residues before the CDR3 end, and the germline J gene provides the missing end. This rearrangement joins TRBV2 to TRBJ2-7; D unclear. The CDR3 consists of 12 residues. Trimming removed 7 bases at V and 2 bases at J, with 9 bases between. Germline V CDR1 and CDR2: SNHLY, FYNNEI. The CDR3 loop reads CASKLRPYEQYF. Partial CDR3 DNA: TGTGCCAGCAAACTAAGGCCCTACGAG.

Turning to this clone: The observed sequence ends 3 residues before the CDR3 terminus, with the missing tail filled in from the germline J gene. This chain uses TRBV6-2 or TRBV6-3 with TRBJ2-4; tentatively, D is TRBD2 (6 bases). The CDR3 has 13 amino acids. Germline V gives CDR1 MNHEY, CDR2 SVGEGT. CDR3 DNA (partial): TGTGCCAGCAGTTACTCGGGGACTCGCGGT. It codes for CASSYSGTRG. The entire CDR3 sequence reads CASSYSGTRGQYF.